One and the same sample provided the 11 T cell receptor beta chains below, sequenced in a study of regulatory T cells in long-lasting Graves disease. Relying on iRepertoire HTBI primers and Arm-PCR of CDR3 regions, the team built TCR beta libraries. TCRdb redid the calling of the multiplex PCR reads with MiXCR, one entry per CDR3 protein. The table lists 600,000 to 850,000 distinct CDR3 sequences, about 30% of them singletons, with under 50% in the top ten. Time point in this sample: persistent/refractory GD, antithyroid drugs over 5 years with positive TRAb. Construction of the TCR library relied on RNA isolated from PBMCs. Sequencing used peripheral blood mononuclear cells (PBMCs), obtained when the disease was refractory, from a patient treated with antithyroid drugs. The receptors were sampled from a female donor with Graves disease.

V gene TRBV28 combines with J gene TRBJ1-3; 8 nucleotides match TRBD1. The CDR3 has 16 amino acids. The germline V gene encodes CDR1 MDHEN and CDR2 SYDVKM. Trimming cost V 3 bases and J 0 bases; bases outside gene matches: 4. The chain's CDR3 is CASSFPGQGSGNTIYF. Here the CDR3 DNA reads TGTGCCAGCAGTTTCCCCGGACAGGGCTCTGGAAACACCATATATTTT. The whole variable domain, filled in from reference TRBV28 and TRBJ1-3, reads DVKVTQSSRYLVKRTGEKVFLECVQDMDHENMFWYRQDPGLGLRLIYFSYDVKMKEKGDIPEGYSVSREKKERFSLILESASTNQTSMYLCASSFPGQGSGNTIYFGEGSWLTVV.

This clonotype occurred once. V and J are TRBV5-6 and TRBJ2-3; no clear D gene. CDR3 length equals 14 residues. Germline V gene data show CDR1 as SGHDT and CDR2 as YYEEEE. Trimming removed 4 bases from V and 3 bases from J, with 12 bases in between. The CDR3 reads CASSNDLSTDTQYF. DNA of the CDR3: TGTGCCAGCAGCAACGACTTGAGTACAGATACGCAGTATTTT.

This clonotype was recorded many times. The chain carries TRBV6-1 and TRBJ1-5; TRBD1 is a possible D gene (5 bases). Trimming left V 7 bases short and J 5 bases short, with 18 bases between. Germline-derived CDR1 and CDR2 are MNHNS and SASEGT. The CDR3 covers 15 residues. CDR3: CASNKGPSGHQPQHF. The CDR3 DNA reads TGTGCCAGCAACAAGGGACCATCAGGTCATCAGCCCCAGCATTTT.

V is TRBV27 and J is TRBJ1-1, with a weak D call TRBD1 (6 bases). Per the germline V gene, CDR1 is MNHEY and CDR2 is SMNVEV (reference sequence). The CDR3 length is 14 residues. V was pared by 3 bases and J by 2 bases, with 10 bases between. The CDR3 is CASSFQQGNTEAFF. CDR3 nucleotide sequence: TGTGCCAGCAGTTTCCAACAGGGAAACACTGAAGCTTTCTTT.

The rearrangement uses TRBV2 and TRBJ2-1; a possible D gene is TRBD1 (6 bases). V was cut by 3 bases and J by 4 bases, with 13 bases left in between. The CDR3 runs 15 residues. Germline V CDR1 and CDR2: SNHLY, FYNNEI. The CDR3 DNA sequence: TGTGCCAGCAGTGATTCGGGACATGGATACAATGAGCAGTTCTTC. It specifies CASSDSGHGYNEQFF.

This clonotype was seen many times. CDR3 sequence: CSGLRFTPNTEAFF. Written as DNA, the CDR3 is TGCAGCGGACTCAGGTTTACTCCGAACACTGAAGCTTTCTTT. V gene TRBV29-1 combines with J gene TRBJ1-1; D is undetermined. This CDR3 region has 14 residues. Trimming left V 7 bases short and J 1 base short, with 16 bases between. CDR1 and CDR2 from the germline V gene are SQVTM and ANQGSEA.

The chain links TRBV28 to TRBJ1-5; D gene uncertain. Trimming removed 4 bases from V and 0 bases from J, with 10 bases in between. Germline lookup yields CDR1 MDHEN and CDR2 SYDVKM. There are 15 residues in the CDR3. This chain's CDR3 is CASSSRLFSNQPQHF. The CDR3 nucleotides read TGTGCCAGCAGTTCCAGGCTTTTTAGCAATCAGCCCCAGCATTTT. The full variable domain, in which reference TRBV28 and TRBJ1-5 provide the parts outside the CDR3, is DVKVTQSSRYLVKRTGEKVFLECVQDMDHENMFWYRQDPGLGLRLIYFSYDVKMKEKGDIPEGYSVSREKKERFSLILESASTNQTSMYLCASSSRLFSNQPQHFGDGTRLSIL.

This sequence joins TRBV5-6 and TRBJ1-5; 7 bases match TRBD1. CDR3 length: 14 amino acids. The germline V gene has CDR1 SGHDT and CDR2 YYEEEE. Trimming at V came to 3 bases and at J to 5 bases, leaving 5 bases not matched to a gene. CDR3 loop: CASSYRDSHQPQHF. CDR3 sequence (DNA): TGTGCCAGCAGCTACCGGGACAGCCATCAGCCCCAGCATTTT.

This clonotype was found once. The rearrangement joins TRBV27 to TRBJ2-7, with TRBD1 identical over 10 bases. This CDR3 has 16 residues. The V gene end was trimmed by 1 base and the J gene end by 0 bases; junction bases not matched to a gene: 3. Germline V gene lookup returns CDR1 MNHEY and CDR2 SMNVEV (reference sequence). The CDR3, as DNA: TGTGCCAGCAGTTTATTCGGGACAGGGGACTCCTACGAGCAGTACTTC. Its translation: CASSLFGTGDSYEQYF.

This clonotype was seen only a few times. CDR3 nucleotides: TGTGCCAGCAGTTACCGAGCGGGAGTCCACGAGCAGTACTTC. Its translation: CASSYRAGVHEQYF. The V call is TRBV6-2 or TRBV6-3, the J call TRBJ2-7; 8 nucleotides match TRBD2. Germline CDR1 reads MNHEY; CDR2 reads SVGEGT. The CDR3 contains 14 residues. V lost 2 bases to trimming and J lost 5 bases; unmatched junction nucleotides: 5.

This clonotype was seen only a few times. V is TRBV7-9 and J is TRBJ1-5; TRBD1 might be the D (5 bases). V shed 5 bases and J shed 4 bases, with 27 bases lying between them. Germline V gene sequence: CDR1 SEHNR, CDR2 FQNEAQ (reference sequence). The CDR3 spans 19 residues. The chain's CDR3 is CASSPGGGPMVTQNQPQHF. DNA for the CDR3: TGTGCCAGCAGCCCTGGGGGTGGACCGATGGTAACCCAGAATCAGCCCCAGCATTTT.